The 20 T cell receptor beta chains listed next were all sequenced from one sample in a study of T-cell memory formation after mild COVID-19. TCRdb called the 5' RACE reads again in MiXCR, with one record for every CDR3 protein. The repertoire holds about 270,000 distinct CDR3 sequences, with more than 15% as singletons. Sequencing used PBMCs or a T cell subset sorted from them (not recorded which). The receptors derive from a man between 18 and 29 years old who had mild COVID-19 (a few samples of this study predate the infection). Cell type and time point are not known.

This clonotype came up a few times. The CDR3 DNA reads as TGTGCCAGCAGTGAACGGGCAGGGGGGACCTACGAGCAGTACGTC. Protein product: CASSERAGGTYEQYV. This chain links TRBV6-1 with TRBJ2-7, with TRBD1 as a possible D gene (7 bases). V dropped 2 bases and J dropped 2 bases, with 13 bases sitting between them. Germline assignment: CDR1 MNHNS and CDR2 SASEGT. CDR3 length: 15 amino acids.

This clonotype was observed a few times. The chain combines TRBV4-2 with TRBJ1-2; TRBD1 might be the D (5 bases). The V gene's germline CDR1 is LGHNA and CDR2 YNFKEQ. V lost 1 base to trimming and J lost 8 bases, with 11 bases between them. The CDR3 sequence is 13 residues long. The CDR3 DNA reads as TGTGCCAGCAGCCAAGTAGAGGGGCTCGGCTACACCTTC. Amino acids: CASSQVEGLGYTF.

This clonotype was seen a handful of times. V and J are TRBV6-5 and TRBJ1-2; possibly TRBD1 for D (5 bases). In germline, CDR1 is MNHEY, CDR2 SVGAGI. The V end was cut by 6 bases, the J end by 7 bases, with 18 bases between. This CDR3 has 14 amino acids. CDR3 loop: CASRNQRGGAGYTF. The CDR3 region has the DNA TGTGCCAGCAGGAATCAAAGGGGAGGGGCTGGCTACACCTTC.

This clonotype was counted between two and nine times. The chain carries TRBV30 and TRBJ1-2; D not certain. Between the trimmed V and J ends, which lost 5 bases and 4 bases, there was a span of 11 bases. There are 12 residues in the CDR3. The V gene's germline CDR1 is GTSNPN and CDR2 SVGIG (reference sequence). CDR3 region: CAWGTGLYGYTF. In DNA form, the CDR3 reads TGTGCCTGGGGAACCGGTCTCTATGGCTACACCTTC. The full variable domain, rest sourced from reference TRBV30 and TRBJ1-2, is SQTIHQWPATLVQPVGSPLSLECTVEGTSNPNLYWYRQAAGRGLQLLFYSVGIGQISSEVPQNLSASRPQDRQFILSSKKLLLSDSGFYLCAWGTGLYGYTFGSGTRLTVV.

The rearrangement links TRBV3-1 to TRBJ2-1; 11 bases match TRBD1. The CDR3 has 15 amino acids. Germline loops: CDR1 LGHDT, CDR2 YNNKEL (reference sequence). J lost 8 bases, V lost 4 bases, and 7 bases had no gene match. For the CDR3, the DNA is TGTGCCAGCAGCCCTTCGGACAGGGGGCTGGATGAGCAGTTCTTC. It yields the protein CASSPSDRGLDEQFF.

In this sample, this clonotype turned up a few times. V gene TRBV12-5 combines with J gene TRBJ2-7, with 11 bases that match TRBD2. J lost 2 bases, V lost 7 bases, and 13 bases had no gene match. The CDR3 extends over 17 amino acids. Germline CDR1 LGHNT, CDR2 FRNRAP. This chain's CDR3 is CASALEVLAGDAYEQYF. CDR3 nucleotide sequence: TGTGCTAGTGCTCTGGAAGTACTAGCGGGGGACGCCTACGAGCAGTACTTC.

The rearrangement links TRBV6-5 to TRBJ1-3; D not resolved. This CDR3 comprises 15 residues. V lost 2 bases and J 0 bases, leaving 8 bases between the germline ends. Germline loops: CDR1 MNHEY, CDR2 SVGAGI. The CDR3 coding sequence is TGTGCCAGCAGTTACCAATCAAACTCTGGAAACACCATATATTTT. Translated, it gives CASSYQSNSGNTIYF.

This clonotype was counted a few times. The V and J genes are TRBV3-1 and TRBJ2-3; TRBD1 matches at 7 bases. In germline, CDR1 is LGHDT, CDR2 YNNKEL (reference sequence). The CDR3 covers 13 residues. Losses at the gene ends were 11 bases for V and 1 base for J; bases not matched to a gene: 6. CDR3 residues: CAVQGQGTDTQYF. The CDR3 bases are TGTGCCGTACAGGGGCAGGGCACAGATACGCAGTATTTT.

The chain couples TRBV2 to TRBJ1-5; TRBD1 aligns across 7 bases. Germline V gives CDR1 SNHLY, CDR2 FYNNEI. The CDR3 contains 12 residues. V dropped 6 bases and J dropped 16; count of bases not matched to a gene: 12. CDR3 loop: CASRENRGENHF. The CDR3 DNA reads as TGTGCCAGCAGGGAGAACAGGGGTGAGAATCATTTT. Full variable domain (missing parts from reference TRBV2 and TRBJ1-5): EPEVTQTPSHQVTQMGQEVILRCVPISNHLYFYWYRQILGQKVEFLVSFYNNEISEKSEIFDDQFSVERPDGSNFTLKIRSTKLEDSAMYFCASRENRGENHFGDGTRLSIL.

This clonotype has more than one count but fewer than ten. The chain couples TRBV20-1 to TRBJ2-7; D not certain. The CDR3 is made up of 12 amino acids. Germline V CDR1 and CDR2: DFQATT, SNEGSKA (reference sequence). The V gene lost 6 bases and the J gene lost 2 bases, with 11 bases spanning the gap. The CDR3 DNA reads TGCAGTGCCGCTAAAGACACCTACGAGCAGTACGTC. Protein: CSAAKDTYEQYV.

This clonotype has more than one count but fewer than ten. V and J are TRBV5-1 and TRBJ2-3; 9 positions agree with TRBD1. The CDR3 consists of 14 residues. Germline CDR1 reads SGHRS; CDR2 reads YFSETQ. Trimming took 3 bases from V and 5 from J; bases not matched to a gene: 4. CDR3 DNA sequence: TGCGCCAGCAGCTCGGGACAGGGCCAAGATACGCAGTATTTT. Protein: CASSSGQGQDTQYF.

This chain joins TRBV7-2 and TRBJ2-3; 7 bases match TRBD2. The trim removed 5 bases at V and 7 bases at J, leaving 9 bases unmatched. Germline V gives CDR1 SGHTA, CDR2 FQGNSA. The CDR3 has 14 amino acids. CDR3 region: CASSTRPGGNTQYF. For the CDR3, the DNA is TGTGCCAGCAGCACCCGACCGGGGGGAAATACGCAGTATTTT.

The gene calls are TRBV9 and TRBJ2-1, with TRBD2 as a possible D gene (5 bases). V lost 4 bases to trimming and J lost 8 bases, with 10 bases between them. The CDR3 contains 12 residues. CDR1 is SGDLS, CDR2 YYNGEE, per germline. CDR3 DNA: TGTGCCAGCAGCCCATCGCGGGATGAGCAGTTCTTC. It translates to CASSPSRDEQFF.

This clonotype was counted a few times. The chain has TRBV28 and TRBJ1-6; no clear D gene. The CDR3 extends over 14 amino acids. CDR1 and CDR2 (germline): MDHEN, SYDVKM. Trimming took off 2 bases at V and 6 bases at J, with 8 bases between the two ends. The CDR3, as DNA: TGTGCCAGCAGTTTAGTGGCTTCTAATTCACCCCTCCACTTT. Residues: CASSLVASNSPLHF.

This clonotype was picked up a small number of times. This chain connects TRBV5-5 to TRBJ2-5, with 8 bases fitting TRBD2. The CDR3 has 16 residues. V was clipped by 0 bases and J by 4 bases; unmatched bases: 8. Germline loops: CDR1 SGHKS, CDR2 YYEKEE (reference sequence). The CDR3 spells CASSLDGGAGGETQYF. The CDR3 DNA sequence: TGTGCCAGCAGCTTGGACGGGGGGGCTGGGGGAGAGACCCAGTACTTC. Looking up the rest from reference TRBV5-5 and TRBJ2-5 gives the full variable domain: DAGVTQSPTHLIKTRGQQVTLRCSPISGHKSVSWYQQVLGQGPQFIFQYYEKEERGRGNFPDRFSARQFPNYSSELNVNALLLGDSALYLCASSLDGGAGGETQYFGPGTRLLVL.

This clonotype was counted only a few times. The rearrangement joins TRBV24-1 to TRBJ2-1; possible D gene TRBD2, 6 bases. V was clipped by 5 bases and J by 5 bases, with 12 bases between them. This CDR3 region has 14 residues. Germline V gives CDR1 KGHDR, CDR2 SFDVKD. The CDR3 nucleotides read TGTGCCACCAGTGCTCGGGGGACCCACAATGAGCAGTTCTTC. It yields the protein CATSARGTHNEQFF.

This sequence joins TRBV12-3 or TRBV12-4 and TRBJ2-5; 11 bases line up with TRBD1. The CDR3 covers 16 residues. V shed 2 bases, J shed 2 bases, and the junction held 4 bases outside the gene matches. CDR3 sequence reads: CASSLRGTGGQETQYF. DNA of the CDR3: TGTGCCAGCAGTTTACGCGGGACAGGGGGACAAGAGACCCAGTACTTC.

This clonotype came up a few times. The chain couples TRBV12-3 or TRBV12-4 to TRBJ1-6; D might be TRBD1 (5 bases). This CDR3 is built from 17 residues. Between the trimmed V and J ends, which lost 1 base and 0 bases, there was a span of 10 bases. The CDR3 DNA follows: TGTGCCAGCAGTTTAGGAAAGGGGCACTCCTATAATTCACCCCTCCACTTT. Protein: CASSLGKGHSYNSPLHF.

This clonotype was recorded a few times. V and J are TRBV7-9 and TRBJ1-2; D is uncertain. CDR3 length: 9 amino acids. Germline V lookup: CDR1 SEHNR, CDR2 FQNEAQ (reference sequence). The ends were cut back, 5 bases at V and 13 bases at J, with 8 bases in the middle. CDR3 sequence: CASSPGPTF. The DNA of the CDR3 is TGTGCCAGCAGCCCGGGCCCCACCTTC. The full variable domain, with the rest looked up from reference TRBV7-9 and TRBJ1-2, is DTGVSQNPRHKITKRGQNVTFRCDPISEHNRLYWYRQTLGQGPEFLTYFQNEAQLEKSRLLSDRFSAERPKGSFSTLEIQRTEQGDSAMYLCASSPGPTFGSGTRLTVV.

The chain carries TRBV7-2 and TRBJ1-6; tentative D call: TRBD1 (5 bases). CDR1 and CDR2 (germline): SGHTA, FQGNSA. This CDR3 is built from 14 residues. V dropped 5 bases and J dropped 7 bases, with 12 bases sitting between them. In DNA form, the CDR3 reads TGTGCCAGCAGCAGCAGACAGCTCAATTCACCCCTCCACTTT. Its translation: CASSSRQLNSPLHF. The full variable domain, with the rest looked up from reference TRBV7-2 and TRBJ1-6, is GAGVSQSPSNKVTEKGKDVELRCDPISGHTALYWYRQSLGQGLEFLIYFQGNSAPDKSGLPSDRFSAERTGGSVSTLTIQRTQQEDSAVYLCASSSRQLNSPLHFGNGTRLTVT.